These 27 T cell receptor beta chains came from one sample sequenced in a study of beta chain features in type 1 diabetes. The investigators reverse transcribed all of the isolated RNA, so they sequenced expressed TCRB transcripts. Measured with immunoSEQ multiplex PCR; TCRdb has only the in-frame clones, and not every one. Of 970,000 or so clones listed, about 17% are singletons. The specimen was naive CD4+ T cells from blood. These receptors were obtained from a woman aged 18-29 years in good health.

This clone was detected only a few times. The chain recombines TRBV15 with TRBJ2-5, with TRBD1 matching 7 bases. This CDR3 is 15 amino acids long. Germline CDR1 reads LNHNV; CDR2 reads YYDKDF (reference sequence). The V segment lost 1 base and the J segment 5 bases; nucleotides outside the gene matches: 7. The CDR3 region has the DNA TGTGCCACCAGCAGAGCCAACAGGGGTCTCGAGACCCAGTACTTC. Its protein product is CATSRANRGLETQYF.

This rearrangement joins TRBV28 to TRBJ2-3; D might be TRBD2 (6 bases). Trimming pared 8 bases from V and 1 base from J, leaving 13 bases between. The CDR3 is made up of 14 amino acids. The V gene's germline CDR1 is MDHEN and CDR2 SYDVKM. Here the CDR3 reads CASGGGPGTDTQYF. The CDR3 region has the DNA TGTGCCAGCGGAGGAGGGCCCGGCACAGATACGCAGTATTTT. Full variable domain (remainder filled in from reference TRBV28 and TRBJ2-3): DVKVTQSSRYLVKRTGEKVFLECVQDMDHENMFWYRQDPGLGLRLIYFSYDVKMKEKGDIPEGYSVSREKKERFSLILESASTNQTSMYLCASGGGPGTDTQYFGPGTRLTVL.

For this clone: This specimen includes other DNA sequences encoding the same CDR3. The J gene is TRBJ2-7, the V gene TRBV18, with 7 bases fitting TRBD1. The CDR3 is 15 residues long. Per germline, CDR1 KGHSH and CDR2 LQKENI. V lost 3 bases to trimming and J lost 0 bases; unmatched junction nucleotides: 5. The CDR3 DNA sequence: TGTGCCAGCTCACCCGGACAGGCTCTCTCCTACGAGCAGTACTTC. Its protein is CASSPGQALSYEQYF. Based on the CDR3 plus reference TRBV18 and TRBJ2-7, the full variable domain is NAGVMQNPRHLVRRRGQEARLRCSPMKGHSHVYWYRQLPEEGLKFMVYLQKENIIDESGMPKERFSAEFPKEGPSILRIQQVVRGDSAAYFCASSPGQALSYEQYFGPGTRLTVT.

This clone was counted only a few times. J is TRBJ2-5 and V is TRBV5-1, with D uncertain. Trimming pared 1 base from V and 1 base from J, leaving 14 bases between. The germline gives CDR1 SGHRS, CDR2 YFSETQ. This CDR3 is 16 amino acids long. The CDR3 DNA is TGCGCCAGCAGCTTGAAAAGGGATCGGGTCCAAGAGACCCAGTACTTC. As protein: CASSLKRDRVQETQYF.

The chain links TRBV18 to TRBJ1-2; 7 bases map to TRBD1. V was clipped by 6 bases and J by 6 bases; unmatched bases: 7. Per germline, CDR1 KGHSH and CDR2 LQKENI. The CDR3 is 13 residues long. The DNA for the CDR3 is TGTGCCAGCTCCCAGGGACAGCTCCATGGCTACACCTTC. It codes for CASSQGQLHGYTF.

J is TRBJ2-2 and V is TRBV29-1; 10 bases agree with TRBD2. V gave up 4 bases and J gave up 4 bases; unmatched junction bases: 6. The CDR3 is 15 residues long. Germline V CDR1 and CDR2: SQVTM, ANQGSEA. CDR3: CSVAGAGGLTGELFF. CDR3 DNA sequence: TGCAGCGTTGCCGGAGCGGGAGGGCTCACCGGGGAGCTGTTTTTT.

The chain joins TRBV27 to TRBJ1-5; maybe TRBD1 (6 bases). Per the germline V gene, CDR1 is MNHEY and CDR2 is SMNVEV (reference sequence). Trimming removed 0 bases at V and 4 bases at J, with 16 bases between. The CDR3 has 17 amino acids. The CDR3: CASSLSPPQGLNQPQHF. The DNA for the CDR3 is TGTGCCAGCAGTTTATCGCCTCCACAGGGCCTTAATCAGCCCCAGCATTTT.

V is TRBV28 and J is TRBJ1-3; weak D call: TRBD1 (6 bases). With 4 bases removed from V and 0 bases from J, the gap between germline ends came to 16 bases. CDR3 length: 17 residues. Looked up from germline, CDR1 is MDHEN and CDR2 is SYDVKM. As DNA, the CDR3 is TGTGCCAGCAGTTCCCACGGGGGGGCCCTCTCTGGAAACACCATATATTTT. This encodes CASSSHGGALSGNTIYF.

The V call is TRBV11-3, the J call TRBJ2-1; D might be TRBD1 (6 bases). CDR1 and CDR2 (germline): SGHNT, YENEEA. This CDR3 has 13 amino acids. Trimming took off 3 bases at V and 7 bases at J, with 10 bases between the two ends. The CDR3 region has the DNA TGTGCCAGCAGCTTTACAGGGACGAATGAGCAGTTCTTC. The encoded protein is CASSFTGTNEQFF.

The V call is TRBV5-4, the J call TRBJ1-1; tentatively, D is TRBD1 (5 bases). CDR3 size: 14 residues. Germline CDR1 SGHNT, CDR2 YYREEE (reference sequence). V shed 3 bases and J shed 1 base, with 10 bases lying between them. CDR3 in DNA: TGTGCCAGCAGCTACCGGAGGGGGAACACTGAAGCTTTCTTT. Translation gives CASSYRRGNTEAFF.

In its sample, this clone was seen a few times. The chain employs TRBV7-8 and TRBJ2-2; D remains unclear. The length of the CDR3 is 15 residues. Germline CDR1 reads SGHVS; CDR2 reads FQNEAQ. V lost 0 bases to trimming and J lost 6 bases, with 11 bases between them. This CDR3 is CASSLASPLAGELFF. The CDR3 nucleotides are TGTGCCAGCAGCTTAGCATCACCGCTGGCCGGGGAGCTGTTTTTT.

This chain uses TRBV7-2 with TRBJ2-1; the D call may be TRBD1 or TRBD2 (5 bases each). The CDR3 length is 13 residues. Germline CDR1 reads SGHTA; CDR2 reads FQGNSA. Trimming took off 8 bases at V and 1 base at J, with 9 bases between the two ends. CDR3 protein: CASFGGSYNEQFF. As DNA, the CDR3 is TGTGCCAGCTTTGGGGGTTCCTACAATGAGCAGTTCTTC.

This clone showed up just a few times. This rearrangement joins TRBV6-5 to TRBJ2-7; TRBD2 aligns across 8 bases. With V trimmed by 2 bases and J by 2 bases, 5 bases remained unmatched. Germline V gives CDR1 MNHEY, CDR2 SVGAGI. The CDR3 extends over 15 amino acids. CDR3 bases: TGTGCCAGCAGTTACGGAGTAGCGGGGCCCTACGAGCAGTACTTC. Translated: CASSYGVAGPYEQYF.

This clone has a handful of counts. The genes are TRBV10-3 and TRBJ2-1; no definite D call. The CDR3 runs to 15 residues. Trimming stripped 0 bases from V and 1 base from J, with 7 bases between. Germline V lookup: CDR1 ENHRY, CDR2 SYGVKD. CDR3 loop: CAISESVRSYNEQFF. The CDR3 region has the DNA TGTGCCATCAGTGAGTCGGTTAGGTCCTACAATGAGCAGTTCTTC.

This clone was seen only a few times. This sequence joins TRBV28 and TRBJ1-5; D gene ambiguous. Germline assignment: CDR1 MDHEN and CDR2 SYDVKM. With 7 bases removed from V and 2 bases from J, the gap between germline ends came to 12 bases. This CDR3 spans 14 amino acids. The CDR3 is CASTLGGRNQPQHF. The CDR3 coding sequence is TGTGCCAGCACTTTGGGTGGCCGCAATCAGCCCCAGCATTTT.

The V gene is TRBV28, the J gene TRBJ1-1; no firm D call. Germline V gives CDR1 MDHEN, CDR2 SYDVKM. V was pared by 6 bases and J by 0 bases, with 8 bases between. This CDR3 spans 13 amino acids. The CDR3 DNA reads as TGTGCCAGCAGGAGGGAGTTGAACACTGAAGCTTTCTTT. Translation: CASRRELNTEAFF.

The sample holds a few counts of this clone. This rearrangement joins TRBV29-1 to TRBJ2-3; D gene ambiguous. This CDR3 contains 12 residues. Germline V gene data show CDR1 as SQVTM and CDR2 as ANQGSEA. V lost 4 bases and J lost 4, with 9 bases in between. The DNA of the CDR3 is TGCAGCGTTGTTTCGGTGGCAGATACGCAGTATTTT. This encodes CSVVSVADTQYF.

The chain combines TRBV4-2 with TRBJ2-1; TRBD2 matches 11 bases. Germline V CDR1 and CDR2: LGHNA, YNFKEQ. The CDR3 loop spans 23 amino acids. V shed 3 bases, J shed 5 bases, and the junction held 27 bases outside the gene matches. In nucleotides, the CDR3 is TGTGCCAGCAGCCACCGACTAGCGGGACCCAGGGGTAGTTCTACCCGAAAGAACAATGAGCAGTTCTTC. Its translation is CASSHRLAGPRGSSTRKNNEQFF.

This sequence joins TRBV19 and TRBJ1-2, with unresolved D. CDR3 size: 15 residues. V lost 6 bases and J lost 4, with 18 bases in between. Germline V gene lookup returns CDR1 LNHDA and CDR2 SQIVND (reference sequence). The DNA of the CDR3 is TGTGCCAGTAGCCAGACGGACCGACTACCCTATGGCTACACCTTC. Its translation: CASSQTDRLPYGYTF. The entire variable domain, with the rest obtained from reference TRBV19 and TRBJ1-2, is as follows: DGGITQSPKYLFRKEGQNVTLSCEQNLNHDAMYWYRQDPGQGLRLIYYSQIVNDFQKGDIAEGYSVSREKKESFPLTVTSAQKNPTAFYLCASSQTDRLPYGYTFGSGTRLTVV.

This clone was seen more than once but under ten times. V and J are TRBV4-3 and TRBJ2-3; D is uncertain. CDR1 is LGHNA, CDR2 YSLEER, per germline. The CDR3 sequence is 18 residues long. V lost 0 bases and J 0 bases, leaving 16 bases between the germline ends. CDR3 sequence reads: CASSQDLLIPASTDTQYF. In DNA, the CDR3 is TGCGCCAGCAGCCAAGATCTCTTGATTCCCGCTAGCACAGATACGCAGTATTTT.

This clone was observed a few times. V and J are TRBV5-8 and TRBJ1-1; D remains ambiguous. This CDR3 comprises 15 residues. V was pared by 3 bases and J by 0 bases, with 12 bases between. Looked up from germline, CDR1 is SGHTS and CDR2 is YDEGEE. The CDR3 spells CASSYRGYLNTEAFF. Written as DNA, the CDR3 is TGTGCCAGCAGCTACCGCGGATACTTGAACACTGAAGCTTTCTTT.

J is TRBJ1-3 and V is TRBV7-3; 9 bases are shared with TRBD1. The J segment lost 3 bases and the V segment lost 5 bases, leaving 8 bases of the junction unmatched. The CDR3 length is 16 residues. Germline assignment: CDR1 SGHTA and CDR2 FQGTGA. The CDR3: CASSPTDRGRGNTIYF. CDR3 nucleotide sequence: TGTGCCAGCAGCCCGACGGACAGGGGTCGTGGAAACACCATATATTTT.

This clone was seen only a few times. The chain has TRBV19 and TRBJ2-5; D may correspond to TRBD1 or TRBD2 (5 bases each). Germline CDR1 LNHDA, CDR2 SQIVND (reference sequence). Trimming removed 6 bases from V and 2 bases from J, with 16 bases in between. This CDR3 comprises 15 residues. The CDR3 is CASSSPPEGQETQYF. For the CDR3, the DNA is TGTGCCAGTAGCTCCCCCCCTGAGGGGCAAGAGACCCAGTACTTC.

CDR3 bases: TGTGCCAGCAGCTTATACTGGGGGAATGAGCAGTTCTTC. This translates into CASSLYWGNEQFF. The V and J genes are TRBV7-2 and TRBJ2-1; the D call may be TRBD1 or TRBD2 (5 bases each). In germline, CDR1 is SGHTA, CDR2 FQGNSA. The CDR3 has 13 amino acids. Deletions cut 2 bases from V and 7 bases from J, with 9 bases between. Using reference TRBV7-2 and TRBJ2-1 for the parts outside the CDR3, the full variable domain is GAGVSQSPSNKVTEKGKDVELRCDPISGHTALYWYRQSLGQGLEFLIYFQGNSAPDKSGLPSDRFSAERTGGSVSTLTIQRTQQEDSAVYLCASSLYWGNEQFFGPGTRLTVL.

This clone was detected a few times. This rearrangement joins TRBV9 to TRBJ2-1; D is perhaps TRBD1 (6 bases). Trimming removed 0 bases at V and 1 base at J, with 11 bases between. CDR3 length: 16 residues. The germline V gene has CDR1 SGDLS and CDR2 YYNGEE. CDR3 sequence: CASSVGSQGSYNEQFF. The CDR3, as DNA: TGTGCCAGCAGCGTAGGGTCACAGGGTTCCTACAATGAGCAGTTCTTC. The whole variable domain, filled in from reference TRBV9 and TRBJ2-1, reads DSGVTQTPKHLITATGQRVTLRCSPRSGDLSVYWYQQSLDQGLQFLIQYYNGEERAKGNILERFSAQQFPDLHSELNLSSLELGDSALYFCASSVGSQGSYNEQFFGPGTRLTVL.

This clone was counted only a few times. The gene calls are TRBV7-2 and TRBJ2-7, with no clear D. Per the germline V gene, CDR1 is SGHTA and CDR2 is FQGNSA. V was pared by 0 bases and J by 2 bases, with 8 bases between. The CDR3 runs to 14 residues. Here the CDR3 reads CASSLASETYEQYF. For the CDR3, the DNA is TGTGCCAGCAGCTTAGCGTCGGAAACCTACGAGCAGTACTTC.

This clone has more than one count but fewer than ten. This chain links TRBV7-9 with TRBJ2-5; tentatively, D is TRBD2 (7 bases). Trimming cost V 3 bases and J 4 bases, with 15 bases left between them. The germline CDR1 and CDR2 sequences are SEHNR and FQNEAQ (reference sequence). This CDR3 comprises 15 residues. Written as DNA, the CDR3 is TGTGCCAGCAGCTTGAGTGGCGGGGGCTCAGAGACCCAGTACTTC. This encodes CASSLSGGGSETQYF.